Below, 15 T cell receptor beta chains from the same sample are listed, as sequenced in a study of blood T cell repertoires in COVID-19. This table comes from immunoSEQ multiplex PCR, and its TCRdb copy is limited to in-frame clones, with some not included. The table has about 96,000 clones, 70% to 90% seen once. The sample was peripheral blood. Source of these receptors: a human donor with COVID-19, enrolled during active disease. The donor label of this sample is uncertain.

V is TRBV11-3 and J is TRBJ2-5, with D possibly matching TRBD2 (6 bases). This CDR3 region has 16 residues. Trimming stripped 2 bases from V and 2 bases from J, with 15 bases between. CDR1 is SGHNT, CDR2 YENEEA, per germline. CDR3 bases: TGTGCCAGCAGCTTAACTTTCTCGGGAGAGCAAGAGACCCAGTACTTC. Encoded protein: CASSLTFSGEQETQYF.

The sample holds a few counts of this clone. The gene calls are TRBV10-2 and TRBJ2-7; TRBD2 agrees at 7 bases. V was clipped by 6 bases and J by 7 bases; unmatched bases: 6. The germline V gene encodes CDR1 WSHSY and CDR2 SAAADI. The CDR3 runs 12 residues. As DNA, the CDR3 is TGCGCCAGCAGAGGGAGGGGCCGGGAGCAGTACTTC. As protein: CASRGRGREQYF.

The rearrangement links TRBV5-6 to TRBJ1-1; tentatively, D is TRBD1 (6 bases). Deletions cut 3 bases from V and 0 bases from J, with 6 bases between. The CDR3 sequence is 13 residues long. The germline V gene has CDR1 SGHDT and CDR2 YYEEEE. In DNA, the CDR3 is TGTGCCAGCAGCTCAGGGGTGAACACTGAAGCTTTCTTT. Its protein product is CASSSGVNTEAFF.

This rearrangement joins TRBV5-1 to TRBJ1-1, with 9 bases matching TRBD1. With V trimmed by 4 bases and J by 4 bases, 8 bases remained unmatched. Germline values: CDR1 SGHRS, CDR2 YFSETQ. This CDR3 spans 15 amino acids. CDR3 loop: CASSTDRGQGTEAFF. In DNA, the CDR3 is TGCGCCAGCAGCACGGACAGGGGACAGGGCACTGAAGCTTTCTTT. The variable domain in full, completed from reference TRBV5-1 and TRBJ1-1, reads KAGVTQTPRYLIKTRGQQVTLSCSPISGHRSVSWYQQTPGQGLQFLFEYFSETQRNKGNFPGRFSGRQFSNSRSEMNVSTLELGDSALYLCASSTDRGQGTEAFFGQGTRLTVV.

The chain links TRBV19 to TRBJ2-3; D perhaps matches TRBD2 (5 bases). From germline, CDR1 is LNHDA and CDR2 SQIVND (reference sequence). CDR3 length: 14 residues. V lost 5 bases, J lost 2 bases, and 11 bases lay in between. The CDR3 DNA is TGTGCCAGTAGTCTACCCCGGGACACAGATACGCAGTATTTT. Translated, it gives CASSLPRDTDTQYF.

V and J are TRBV15 and TRBJ1-5, with D tentatively TRBD1 (5 bases). CDR1 is LNHNV, CDR2 YYDKDF, per germline (reference sequence). The CDR3 extends over 15 amino acids. V gave up 3 bases and J gave up 4 bases, with 13 bases separating them. In nucleotides, the CDR3 is TGTGCCACCAGCAGCCCAGGACACCCAAATCAGCCCCAGCATTTT. It yields the protein CATSSPGHPNQPQHF.

The chain uses TRBV5-1 and TRBJ2-2, with TRBD1 as a possible D gene (5 bases). The V and J ends lost 4 bases and 5 bases respectively, with 21 bases between them. The CDR3 sequence is 17 residues long. CDR1 is SGHRS, CDR2 YFSETQ, per germline. The chain's CDR3 is CASSPDESVAGTGELFF. In DNA form, the CDR3 reads TGCGCCAGCAGCCCCGATGAATCCGTAGCAGGGACCGGGGAGCTGTTTTTT.

The V call is TRBV5-1, the J call TRBJ2-5; perhaps TRBD2 as D (7 bases). The length of the CDR3 is 14 residues. V gave up 4 bases and J gave up 5 bases, with 15 bases separating them. Germline V CDR1 and CDR2: SGHRS, YFSETQ. For the CDR3, the DNA is TGCGCCAGCAGCCCCTGGGGGGGCGAGGAGACCCAGTACTTC. It is translated as CASSPWGGEETQYF.

V and J are TRBV7-6 and TRBJ1-6; TRBD1 might be the D (5 bases). The CDR3 is made up of 15 amino acids. Germline V gives CDR1 SGHVS, CDR2 FNYEAQ. V was cut by 0 bases and J by 7 bases, with 10 bases left in between. CDR3 nucleotide sequence: TGTGCCAGCAGCTTAGCAAGGCCAGGGAATTCACCCCTCCACTTT. Translation: CASSLARPGNSPLHF.

This chain's CDR3 is CASSMGTGTNTIYF. CDR3 DNA: TGTGCCAGTAGTATGGGGACAGGGACGAACACCATATATTTT. The V and J genes are TRBV19 and TRBJ1-3, with 9 bases that match TRBD1. The CDR3 has 14 residues. The germline gives CDR1 LNHDA, CDR2 SQIVND (reference sequence). V lost 3 bases and J lost 7; bases outside the gene matches: 4.

The DNA for the CDR3 is TGTGCCAGCAGTTTATTCTGGGGGGATCAGCCCCAGCATTTT. This codes for CASSLFWGDQPQHF. The chain joins TRBV27 to TRBJ1-5, with D perhaps matching TRBD1 (5 bases). Between the trimmed V and J ends, which lost 1 base and 5 bases, there was a span of 9 bases. CDR1 is MNHEY, CDR2 SMNVEV, per germline (reference sequence). The CDR3 sequence is 14 residues long.

This CDR3 reads CASSVRSDYTDTQYF. The CDR3 DNA reads as TGTGCCAGCAGCGTGAGGTCAGACTACACAGATACGCAGTATTTT. V and J are TRBV9 and TRBJ2-3, with D perhaps TRBD2 (5 bases). CDR3 length: 15 residues. Trimming took 2 bases from V and 2 from J, leaving 12 bases between them. Germline-derived CDR1 and CDR2 are SGDLS and YYNGEE.

The gene calls are TRBV18 and TRBJ1-4; the match to TRBD1 covers 9 bases. CDR3 length: 16 residues. V shed 3 bases and J 7 bases; nucleotides not matched to a gene: 9. The germline gives CDR1 KGHSH, CDR2 LQKENI. CDR3 protein: CASSPNPGQGGEKLFF. CDR3 nucleotides: TGTGCCAGCTCACCCAATCCGGGACAGGGAGGTGAAAAACTGTTTTTT.

DNA for the CDR3: TGTGCCAGCAGTATGGGGACTGAAGGAGTGGGTACGCAGTATTTT. As protein: CASSMGTEGVGTQYF. The chain carries TRBV7-3 and TRBJ2-3; weak D call: TRBD2 (6 bases). The CDR3 sequence is 15 residues long. Germline loops: CDR1 SGHTA, CDR2 FQGTGA. The V gene lost 6 bases and the J gene lost 8 bases, with 21 bases spanning the gap.

The chain couples TRBV5-4 to TRBJ1-1, with 8 bases lining up with TRBD1. Germline V gene sequence: CDR1 SGHNT, CDR2 YYREEE (reference sequence). The CDR3 totals 14 residues. Losses at the gene ends were 1 base for V and 6 bases for J; bases not matched to a gene: 5. The chain's CDR3 is CASSLTGGFSEAFF. DNA of the CDR3: TGTGCCAGCAGCTTGACAGGGGGTTTTTCTGAAGCTTTCTTT. The full variable domain, completed using reference TRBV5-4 and TRBJ1-1, is ETGVTQSPTHLIKTRGQQVTLRCSSQSGHNTVSWYQQALGQGPQFIFQYYREEENGRGNFPPRFSGLQFPNYSSELNVNALELDDSALYLCASSLTGGFSEAFFGQGTRLTVV.